The clone carrying this T cell receptor beta chain was seen at least ten times. Germline is not matched at one junction end, which may reflect a read error. Transcripts of RNA were the source for amplifying TCR beta CDR3 regions. First-round RT-PCR with HTBI primers preceded a second-round multiplex PCR. TCRdb itself ran the multiplex PCR reads through MiXCR, one entry per CDR3 protein. The sample comprises about 380,000 distinct CDR3 sequences, 15% to 17% of which are singletons, and about 7.3% rests with the top ten. The data originate from a study of Graves' ophthalmopathy and Graves' hyperthyroidism. Sequenced input: peripheral blood. The clonotype comes from a young woman with stable Graves' hyperthyroidism.

As DNA, the CDR3 is TGTGCCAGCAGTTACCTCCTTAACCGGGACAGGCTCACTTTT. Translating it yields CASSYLLNRDRLTF. The V gene is TRBV6-2 or TRBV6-3, the J gene TRBJ1-5; 8 bases align to TRBD1. CDR1 and CDR2 from the germline V gene are MNHEY and SVGEGT. This CDR3 contains 14 residues.